One and the same sample provided the 32 T cell receptor beta chains below, sequenced in a study of regulatory T cells in long-lasting Graves disease. As for time point: newly diagnosed GD, antithyroid drugs for less than 3 months. Making the TCR library involved RNA that had been extracted from PBMCs. Construction of the TCR beta libraries employed iRepertoire HTBI primers in conjunction with Arm-PCR of CDR3 regions. Each CDR3 protein is one row after TCRdb ran MiXCR on the multiplex PCR reads. The sample contains about 560,000 distinct CDR3 sequences, about 15% of which appear only once. The same data also went into a second study, on T cells in Graves' hyperthyroidism and ophthalmopathy.

The input for sequencing was peripheral blood mononuclear cells (PBMCs), taken at new diagnosis, from a patient treated with antithyroid drugs. Receptor source: a man between 18 and 35 years old with Graves disease.

This clonotype was detected many times. Here the CDR3 reads CASSLNADSNQPQHF. As DNA, the CDR3 is TGTGCCAGCAGTTTGAATGCGGATAGCAATCAGCCCCAGCATTTT. V usage is TRBV27 and J usage is TRBJ1-5; D unclear. Per the germline V gene, CDR1 is MNHEY and CDR2 is SMNVEV (reference sequence). Trimming removed 3 bases from V and 0 bases from J, with 9 bases in between. This CDR3 is built from 15 residues.

The sample holds many counts of this clonotype. This chain links TRBV20-1 with TRBJ2-7; D call uncertain. CDR3 length: 12 amino acids. Germline V gene data show CDR1 as DFQATT and CDR2 as SNEGSKA (reference sequence). Trimming took 5 bases from V and 6 from J, leaving 14 bases between them. CDR3 sequence: CSAYLFGSEQYF. CDR3 nucleotides: TGCAGTGCTTACCTGTTTGGGTCCGAGCAGTACTTC.

The V gene is TRBV7-9, the J gene TRBJ1-5; weak D call: TRBD1 (5 bases). Germline CDR1 reads SEHNR; CDR2 reads FQNEAQ (reference sequence). V lost 4 bases and J lost 1, with 8 bases in between. This CDR3 is built from 14 residues. This CDR3 reads CASSSRDSNQPQHF. In DNA, the CDR3 is TGTGCCAGCAGCTCCCGGGACAGCAATCAGCCCCAGCATTTT.

The chain links TRBV28 to TRBJ2-2; D is possibly TRBD1 (5 bases). Per the germline V gene, CDR1 is MDHEN and CDR2 is SYDVKM. Trimming stripped 6 bases from V and 1 base from J, with 15 bases between. CDR3 length: 16 residues. Here the CDR3 DNA reads TGTGCCAGCAGGAAACGCAGGGTCGGGAACACCGGGGAGCTGTTTTTT. It translates to CASRKRRVGNTGELFF.

This chain links TRBV5-1 with TRBJ2-5; D might be TRBD1 or TRBD2, each matching 5 bases. The CDR3 loop spans 14 amino acids. Germline V gives CDR1 SGHRS, CDR2 YFSETQ. V lost 4 bases and J lost 5, with 15 bases in between. The CDR3 loop is CASSGGLQAETQYF. The CDR3 DNA follows: TGCGCCAGCAGCGGGGGTCTTCAGGCGGAGACCCAGTACTTC.

This clonotype was recorded many times. The chain joins TRBV9 to TRBJ2-5, with 8 bases aligning to TRBD2. The CDR3 sequence is 14 residues long. CDR1 SGDLS and CDR2 YYNGEE come from the germline V gene. J gave up 7 bases and V 4 bases, and 9 bases lay outside the gene matches. CDR3 DNA sequence: TGTGCCAGCAGCCTACGGGAGGGGCGGGGGACCCAGTACTTC. This codes for CASSLREGRGTQYF.

This clonotype has just one count. With only one base between it and a far larger clone, this is likely a read error. V and J are TRBV11-2 and TRBJ2-3; D perhaps matches TRBD1 (7 bases). The J call is in doubt because the DNA end fits TRBJ2-5 better. The CDR3 is 15 amino acids. Germline V gene lookup returns CDR1 SGHAT and CDR2 FQNNGV. The CDR3 nucleotides read TGTGCCAGCAGGTCTACGGAGGGGGCCGGGGAGACCCAGTACTTC. This sequence encodes CASRSTEGAGETQYF.

CDR3 residues: CAWNGQVDGYTF. The CDR3 coding sequence is TGTGCCTGGAATGGACAGGTTGATGGCTACACCTTC. The genes are TRBV30 and TRBJ1-2, with 7 bases aligning to TRBD1. This CDR3 contains 12 residues. V gave up 4 bases and J gave up 6 bases; unmatched junction bases: 5. Looked up from germline, CDR1 is GTSNPN and CDR2 is SVGIG (reference sequence).

This clonotype was recorded at least ten times. The chain joins TRBV2 to TRBJ1-5, with D unresolved. The germline CDR1 and CDR2 sequences are SNHLY and FYNNEI. Trimming shortened V by 2 bases and J by 2 bases, and 16 bases separated the two germline ends. CDR3 length: 17 residues. The CDR3 bases are TGTGCCAGCAGTGAACATTCCACGTCAGGCCGCAATCAGCCCCAGCATTTT. It is translated as CASSEHSTSGRNQPQHF.

This clonotype was counted a few times. The gene calls are TRBV5-1 and TRBJ2-3, with TRBD1 identical over 7 bases. V lost 10 bases and J lost 0; bases outside the gene matches: 11. CDR3 size: 15 residues. Germline loops: CDR1 SGHRS, CDR2 YFSETQ. CDR3 sequence (DNA): TGCGCCGGATCGACAGGGTTGACTAGCACAGATACGCAGTATTTT. Translation gives CAGSTGLTSTDTQYF.

The chain employs TRBV12-3 or TRBV12-4 and TRBJ2-1, with D possibly being TRBD1 (5 bases). The ends were cut back, 4 bases at V and 5 bases at J, with 15 bases in the middle. The CDR3 covers 15 residues. CDR3 sequence (DNA): TGTGCCAGCAGTTACTCGATAATAGGGGACAATGAGCAGTTCTTC. This gives the protein CASSYSIIGDNEQFF.

This clonotype has a handful of counts. The rearrangement uses TRBV27 and TRBJ2-5, with 7 nucleotides matching TRBD2. The germline V gene encodes CDR1 MNHEY and CDR2 SMNVEV (reference sequence). The CDR3 runs to 17 residues. V dropped 2 bases and J dropped 5; count of bases not matched to a gene: 14. The CDR3 sequence: CASSLHRGPQGGETQYF. In nucleotides, the CDR3 is TGTGCCAGCAGTTTACACCGTGGCCCCCAGGGAGGGGAGACCCAGTACTTC.

In this sample, this clonotype turned up a few times. The junction departs from the called germline gene at one end, perhaps through a read error. The chain recombines TRBV4-2 with TRBJ2-1, with 8 bases identical to TRBD2. Germline loops: CDR1 LGHNA, CDR2 YNFKEQ. CDR3 length equals 18 residues. The CDR3 sequence is CAGSQGGVVIAGSDEQFF. CDR3 DNA sequence: TGTGCCGGCAGCCAAGGGGGAGTTGTAATAGCGGGAAGCGATGAGCAGTTCTTC.

In its sample, this clonotype was seen a few times. The rearrangement links TRBV5-1 to TRBJ2-1, with 12 bases that match TRBD2. The germline V gene has CDR1 SGHRS and CDR2 YFSETQ. The CDR3 has 17 residues. The V and J ends lost 0 bases and 8 bases, in that order; junction bases with no gene match: 9. This CDR3 reads CASSLVVTSGRLDEQFF. Here the CDR3 DNA reads TGCGCCAGCAGCTTGGTTGTAACTAGCGGGAGGCTCGATGAGCAGTTCTTC.

To note about this clonotype: Given a much more abundant clone one base away, this may be a read error. The chain uses TRBV3-1 and TRBJ2-7; D gene ambiguous. The J call may be mistaken, given a closer DNA end match to TRBJ2-1. CDR1 and CDR2 from the germline V gene are LGHDT and YNNKEL (reference sequence). The length of the CDR3 is 13 residues. CDR3 amino acids: CASSQVYQYEQFF. The CDR3 coding sequence is TGTGCCAGCAGCCAAGTTTATCAATACGAGCAGTTCTTC.

V and J are TRBV20-1 and TRBJ2-1; a possible D gene is TRBD2 (5 bases). Trimming cost V 4 bases and J 6 bases, with 13 bases left between them. CDR3 size: 13 residues. Germline CDR1 is DFQATT and CDR2 is SNEGSKA (reference sequence). CDR3 in DNA: TGCAGTGCTATGGCTAGCAGGCGCAATGAGCAGTTCTTC. This gives the protein CSAMASRRNEQFF.

This clonotype showed up just a few times. The chain recombines TRBV6-2 or TRBV6-3 with TRBJ1-5; D gene unclear. CDR3 length: 13 residues. V lost 6 bases and J lost 6, with 12 bases in between. The V gene's germline CDR1 is MNHEY and CDR2 SVGEGT. In nucleotides, the CDR3 is TGTGCCAGCAGAATAACGGAGGCTCAGCCCCAGCATTTT. Its translation is CASRITEAQPQHF.

At least ten counts were recorded for this clonotype. The rearrangement links TRBV6-2 or TRBV6-3 to TRBJ2-7; unclear D gene. The V end was cut by 8 bases, the J end by 7 bases, with 12 bases between. The CDR3 is made up of 11 amino acids. Germline CDR1 reads MNHEY; CDR2 reads SVGEGT. In nucleotides, the CDR3 is TGTGCCAGCGAAACCCGGTGGGAGCAGTACTTC. Its protein is CASETRWEQYF.

As for this clonotype: This is likely a read error, given that the CDR3 carries no conserved phenylalanine or tryptophan at its end. DNA for the CDR3: TGCGCCAGCAGCGAAGCCCACAGCACCCCTACGCTGCAGTACCTC. Amino acid sequence: CASSEAHSTPTLQYL. The chain joins TRBV5-1 to TRBJ2-7; D remains unclear. V dropped 4 bases and J dropped 9 bases, with 23 bases sitting between them. The CDR3 spans 15 residues. Germline CDR1 and CDR2: SGHRS and YFSETQ.

This clonotype came up a few times. J is TRBJ2-2 and V is TRBV2; no definite D call. This CDR3 has 13 amino acids. The germline gives CDR1 SNHLY, CDR2 FYNNEI. V shed 7 bases and J shed 3 bases, with 9 bases lying between them. The chain's CDR3 is CASKIGYTGELFF. CDR3 nucleotide sequence: TGTGCCAGCAAGATCGGTTACACCGGGGAGCTGTTTTTT.

This clonotype was seen a handful of times. The chain joins TRBV20-1 to TRBJ2-3; maybe TRBD2 (5 bases). The CDR3 runs 16 residues. CDR1 is DFQATT and CDR2 is SNEGSKA in the germline V gene (reference sequence). Trimming took off 7 bases at V and 6 bases at J, with 26 bases between the two ends. Here the CDR3 DNA reads TGCAGTGTAGGTAACCGGGCCGTCGGGGTCGTGGATACGCAGTATTTT. Encoded protein: CSVGNRAVGVVDTQYF.

Ten or more counts support this clonotype. The rearrangement uses TRBV19 and TRBJ1-2; D is unclear. Trimming took 7 bases from V and 0 from J, leaving 15 bases between them. From germline, CDR1 is LNHDA and CDR2 SQIVND (reference sequence). The length of the CDR3 is 15 residues. This chain's CDR3 is CASNQLVTANYGYTF. The CDR3 DNA reads as TGTGCCAGTAATCAGTTGGTGACGGCTAACTATGGCTACACCTTC.

The V call is TRBV20-1, the J call TRBJ2-7, with D possibly being TRBD2 (6 bases). Germline V lookup: CDR1 DFQATT, CDR2 SNEGSKA (reference sequence). This CDR3 is 14 amino acids long. Trimming removed 3 bases at V and 3 bases at J, with 15 bases between. DNA for the CDR3: TGCAGTGCTAGGGATGCGGGACGCAGCTACGAGCAGTACTTC. It codes for CSARDAGRSYEQYF.

As regards this clonotype: This may come from a read error, since a much larger clone is one base off. J is TRBJ1-5 and V is TRBV6-2 or TRBV6-3, with TRBD1 as a possible D gene (6 bases). The CDR3 is made up of 16 amino acids. Germline-derived CDR1 and CDR2 are MNHEY and SVGEGT. The CDR3 region is CAGSPGQGTHNQPQHF. The CDR3 DNA follows: TGTGCCGGCAGTCCGGGACAAGGGACCCACAATCAGCCCCAGCATTTT.

V and J are TRBV30 and TRBJ1-5; weak D call: TRBD1 (5 bases). V dropped 0 bases and J dropped 11 bases, with 17 bases sitting between them. The CDR3 is 14 amino acids. Germline V gene data show CDR1 as GTSNPN and CDR2 as SVGIG (reference sequence). The chain's CDR3 is CAWSVGAGSMAQHF. In DNA form, the CDR3 reads TGTGCCTGGAGTGTTGGGGCAGGTTCAATGGCCCAGCATTTT.

The chain uses TRBV7-2 and TRBJ1-2; 9 nucleotides agree with TRBD1. Germline V gene lookup returns CDR1 SGHTA and CDR2 FQGNSA. The V gene end was trimmed by 2 bases and the J gene end by 4 bases; junction bases not matched to a gene: 8. The CDR3 runs to 16 residues. The CDR3 coding sequence is TGTGCCAGCAGCTTAAAAGGGGGACAGGGACTCTATGGCTACACCTTC. Translated: CASSLKGGQGLYGYTF.

The sample holds many counts of this clonotype. This sequence joins TRBV7-2 and TRBJ2-3; D might be TRBD1 or TRBD2, each matching 5 bases. CDR1 is SGHTA, CDR2 FQGNSA, per germline. This CDR3 is 14 amino acids long. V was cut by 7 bases and J by 6 bases, with 17 bases left in between. The CDR3 coding sequence is TGTGCCAGCAACCGGGACCCCGCAGGGGATACGCAGTATTTT. This gives the protein CASNRDPAGDTQYF.

This chain joins TRBV30 and TRBJ2-3, with a tentative D call TRBD1 (6 bases). With 3 bases removed from V and 0 bases from J, the gap between germline ends came to 13 bases. Germline V gene sequence: CDR1 GTSNPN, CDR2 SVGIG (reference sequence). This CDR3 contains 15 residues. Written as DNA, the CDR3 is TGTGCCTGGAGCAGTACGGACAGTAGCACAGATACGCAGTATTTT. Translating it yields CAWSSTDSSTDTQYF.

This clonotype was counted between two and nine times. V and J are TRBV27 and TRBJ2-3; TRBD1 agrees at 9 bases. The CDR3 extends over 14 amino acids. Germline V lookup: CDR1 MNHEY, CDR2 SMNVEV (reference sequence). V gave up 6 bases and J gave up 6 bases; unmatched junction bases: 7. The CDR3 nucleotides read TGTGCCAGCAGCAGAGGGACAGGGTCGGATACGCAGTATTTT. The encoded protein is CASSRGTGSDTQYF.

At least ten counts were recorded for this clonotype. This sequence joins TRBV3-1 and TRBJ2-7, with 7 bases lining up with TRBD1. Trimming took 3 bases from V and 0 from J; bases not matched to a gene: 2. The CDR3 covers 14 residues. The germline CDR1 and CDR2 sequences are LGHDT and YNNKEL (reference sequence). The CDR3 coding sequence is TGTGCCAGCAGCCACCGGGACAGCTCCTACGAGCAGTACTTC. It translates to CASSHRDSSYEQYF.

The rearrangement links TRBV19 to TRBJ2-5; the D gene is possibly TRBD1 (7 bases). Trimming removed 8 bases from V and 4 bases from J, with 14 bases in between. Germline values: CDR1 LNHDA, CDR2 SQIVND (reference sequence). The CDR3 extends over 13 amino acids. The CDR3 reads CASQHRGGETQYF. CDR3 in DNA: TGTGCCAGTCAACACAGGGGAGGAGAGACCCAGTACTTC.

This clonotype has ten or more counts. This sequence joins TRBV6-2 or TRBV6-3 and TRBJ1-1; a weak D match, TRBD1 (6 bases). V shed 6 bases and J shed 1 base, with 15 bases lying between them. This CDR3 is 15 amino acids long. Germline loops: CDR1 MNHEY, CDR2 SVGEGT. The CDR3 protein is CASSHPGTKNTEAFF. Written as DNA, the CDR3 is TGTGCCAGCAGCCACCCCGGGACAAAGAACACTGAAGCTTTCTTT.